This T cell receptor beta chain was retrieved from a study of shared clonotypes between healthy human individuals. Study-level information: Donor composition was a couple of women and a few men, aged 18 to 49. Each donor contributed plates that comprised three CD4 naive, three CD4 memory, two CD8 naive and one CD8 memory.

The study's findings and limits: Clonotype sharing across several donors was observed for 4.5% to 6.5% of naive CD4 clonotypes.

On this clone itself: Antigen: not known.

Germline lookup yields CDR1 MGHRA and CDR2 YSYEKL. Trimming removed 4 bases at V and 0 bases at J, with 16 bases between. The CDR3 sequence is 17 residues long. Profiling relied on immunoSEQ multiplex PCR, and the TCRdb table lists in-frame clones only, not all of them. There are 2,100,000 or so clones in the sample; 90% to 96% occur only once, and approximately 0.13% lies in the top ten. The chain is built from TRBV4-1 and TRBJ1-5; D unresolved. This sequence originates from a young man in good health. Source material: naive CD4+ T cells sorted from blood. Subset given: CD45RA+ positively selected. This chain's CDR3 is CASSLRGRDYSNQPQHF. In nucleotides, the CDR3 is TGCGCCAGCAGCCTCAGAGGTCGAGACTATAGCAATCAGCCCCAGCATTTT.